Only one count was recorded for the clone carrying this TCR beta chain. Original methodology: Estimates of nucleated cell counts were drawn from the amplification of reference gene primers. Clones were read by immunoSEQ multiplex PCR, and TCRdb kept only the in-frame ones, dropping some. V and J calls and clone size are as listed in that table; D and trimming were resolved from the DNA. The sample carries about 180,000 clones, 70% to 90% recorded once. The sample is drawn from a study of blood T cell repertoires in COVID-19. Across the study: Collection of acute and convalescent COVID-19 samples took place in the United States, Italy and Spain. Sources were T cells, B-cell-depleted T cells, or PBMCs; the material itself was cDNA or gDNA.

V lost 2 bases, J lost 6 bases, and 11 bases stayed unmatched. The CDR3 contains 17 residues. The germline CDR1 and CDR2 sequences are MNHEY and SVGEGT. The J gene is TRBJ1-2, the V gene TRBV6-2 or TRBV6-3, with 11 bases that match TRBD1. The clonotype comes from a woman of 80 years or more with acute or convalescent COVID-19. Material: peripheral blood. In DNA form, the CDR3 reads TGTGCCAGCAGTTACCCTCCGAGGACAGGGGGCGAAGATGGCTACACCTTC. Encoded protein: CASSYPPRTGGEDGYTF.